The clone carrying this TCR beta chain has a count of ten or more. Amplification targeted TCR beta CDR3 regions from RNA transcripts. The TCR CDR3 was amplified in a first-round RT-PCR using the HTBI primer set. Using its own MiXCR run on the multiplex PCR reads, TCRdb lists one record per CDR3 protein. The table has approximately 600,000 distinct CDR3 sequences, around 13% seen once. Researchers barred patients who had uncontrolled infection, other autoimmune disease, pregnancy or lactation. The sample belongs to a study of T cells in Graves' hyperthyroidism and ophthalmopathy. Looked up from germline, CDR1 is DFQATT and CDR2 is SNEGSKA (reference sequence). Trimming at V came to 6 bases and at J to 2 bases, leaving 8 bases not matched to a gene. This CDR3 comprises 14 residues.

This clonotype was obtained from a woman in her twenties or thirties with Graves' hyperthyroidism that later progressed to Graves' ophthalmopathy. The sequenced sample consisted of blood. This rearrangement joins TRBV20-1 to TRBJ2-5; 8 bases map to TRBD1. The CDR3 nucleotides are TGCAGTGCCCCACCGCACAGGGGGCAAGAGACCCAGTACTTC. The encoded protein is CSAPPHRGQETQYF.